This T cell receptor beta chain originates from a study of T cell clonotyping in hematopoietic cell transplantation. The method was immunoSEQ multiplex PCR; TCRdb's version includes in-frame clones alone and lacks a portion of them. The sample has tens of thousands of clones, almost 97% seen once; the top ten hold around 1.7%. A note on this clone: The antigen is unknown.

Findings of the study overall: Few recipient clonotypes overlapped donors; over 95% were de novo at given depth.

Trimming took 6 bases from V and 1 from J, leaving 7 bases between them. The CDR3 length is 12 residues. The V gene's germline CDR1 is SGHDT and CDR2 YYEEEE. The time point was: recipient sample about 28 days before transplant, after cytoreduction. Blood collection times were about day -28 and days 30, 100, 180 posttransplant. The sample consisted of peripheral blood mononuclear cells, taken before stem cell transplant. V gene TRBV5-6 combines with J gene TRBJ2-5; D is unclear. The receptor was derived from a woman aged 45-59 years with acute myeloid leukemia. Some clones in this sample may be carry-over from other donors' samples. The CDR3 sequence: CASMSSQETQYF. DNA of the CDR3: TGTGCCAGCATGTCGTCCCAAGAGACCCAGTACTTC.